The 3 T cell receptor beta chains listed next were all sequenced from one sample in a study of blood T cell repertoires in COVID-19. Sequenced by immunoSEQ multiplex PCR; TCRdb stores in-frame clones only, minus some. The sample records under 200,000 clones, 88% being singletons. Sample: peripheral blood. All receptors derive from a man aged 18 to 30 with active or convalescent COVID-19.

CDR3 nucleotide sequence: TGTGCCAGCAGCTTGGACAGAAGTAGTGAAAAACTGTTTTTT. Protein: CASSLDRSSEKLFF. This sequence joins TRBV6-5 and TRBJ1-4; maybe TRBD1 (6 bases). V was shortened by 6 bases and J by 7 bases, with 15 bases between the two germline ends. The CDR3 has 14 residues. Germline CDR1 is MNHEY and CDR2 is SVGAGI.

The chain joins TRBV7-3 to TRBJ1-1; the D gene is possibly TRBD1 (5 bases). Germline lookup yields CDR1 SGHTA and CDR2 FQGTGA. The V end was cut by 5 bases, the J end by 2 bases, with 9 bases between. The CDR3 runs 13 residues. CDR3 DNA: TGTGCCAGCAGCAAGGACATAAACACTGAAGCTTTCTTT. It translates to CASSKDINTEAFF.

The table lists this clone with a few counts. The V gene is TRBV4-2, the J gene TRBJ2-1; D might be TRBD2 (6 bases). This CDR3 contains 15 residues. Trimming removed 4 bases from V and 2 bases from J, with 12 bases in between. Germline-derived CDR1 and CDR2 are LGHNA and YNFKEQ. The CDR3 bases are TGTGCCAGCAGCCCCGAGCGGGTGGCCTACAATGAGCAGTTCTTC. Translation gives CASSPERVAYNEQFF.